A few counts support the clone carrying this T cell receptor (beta chain). Its target is not known. Repertoires were generated with immunoSEQ multiplex PCR, while TCRdb's copy carries only in-frame clones and drops some. The sample has roughly 150,000 clones; more than 75% are singletons. The record originates from a study of cytomegalovirus exposure and HLA in healthy donors. Across the study: The approximately 130 validation repertoires and the roughly 670 first-cohort repertoires shared a platform, a later analysis reported. Overall study findings and caveats: CMV antigen specificity was confirmed in vitro for a few CMV-associated chains.

Germline V gene lookup returns CDR1 SNHLY and CDR2 FYNNEI. J gave up 2 bases and V 9 bases, and 6 bases lay outside the gene matches. The CDR3 is 16 residues long. This clonotype was sampled from a man between 18 and 35 years old in good health and CMV-seronegative. Sequenced sample: PBMCs. The J gene is TRBJ2-2, the V gene TRBV2, with 13 positions matching TRBD2. CDR3: CASKGLAGINTGELFF. In DNA form, the CDR3 reads TGTGCCAGTAAGGGACTAGCGGGGATCAACACCGGGGAGCTGTTTTTT.